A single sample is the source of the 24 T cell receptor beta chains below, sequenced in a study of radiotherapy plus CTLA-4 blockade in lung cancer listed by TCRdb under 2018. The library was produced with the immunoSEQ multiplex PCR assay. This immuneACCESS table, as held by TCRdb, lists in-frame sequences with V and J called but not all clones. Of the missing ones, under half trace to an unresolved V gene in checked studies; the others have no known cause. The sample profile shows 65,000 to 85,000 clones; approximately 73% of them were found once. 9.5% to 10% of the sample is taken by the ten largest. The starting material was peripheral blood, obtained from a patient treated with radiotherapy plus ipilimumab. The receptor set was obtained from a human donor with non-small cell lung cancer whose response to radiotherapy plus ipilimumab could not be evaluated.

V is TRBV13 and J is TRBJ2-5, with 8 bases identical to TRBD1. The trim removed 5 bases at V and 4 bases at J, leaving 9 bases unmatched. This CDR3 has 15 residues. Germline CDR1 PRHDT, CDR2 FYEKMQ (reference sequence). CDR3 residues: CASSPRQGAGETQYF. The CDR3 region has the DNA TGTGCCAGCAGCCCCAGGCAGGGGGCTGGAGAGACCCAGTACTTC.

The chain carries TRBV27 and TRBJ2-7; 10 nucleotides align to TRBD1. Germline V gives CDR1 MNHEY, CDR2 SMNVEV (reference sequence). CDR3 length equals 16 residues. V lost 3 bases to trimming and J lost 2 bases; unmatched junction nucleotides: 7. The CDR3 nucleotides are TGTGCCAGCAGTTTTTTGGGGGGGACAGGGGCCTACGAGCAGTACTTC. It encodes CASSFLGGTGAYEQYF.

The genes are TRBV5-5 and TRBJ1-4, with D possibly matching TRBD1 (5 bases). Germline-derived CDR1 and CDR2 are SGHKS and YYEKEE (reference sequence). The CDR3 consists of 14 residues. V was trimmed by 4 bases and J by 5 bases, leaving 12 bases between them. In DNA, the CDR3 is TGTGCCAGCAGCACACACGGGGGGAATGAAAAACTGTTTTTT. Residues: CASSTHGGNEKLFF.

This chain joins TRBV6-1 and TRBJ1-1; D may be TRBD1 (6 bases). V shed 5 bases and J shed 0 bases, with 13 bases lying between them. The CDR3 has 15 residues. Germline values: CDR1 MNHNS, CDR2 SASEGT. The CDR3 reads CASSLGGHMNTEAFF. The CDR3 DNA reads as TGTGCCAGCAGTTTAGGGGGACACATGAACACTGAAGCTTTCTTT.

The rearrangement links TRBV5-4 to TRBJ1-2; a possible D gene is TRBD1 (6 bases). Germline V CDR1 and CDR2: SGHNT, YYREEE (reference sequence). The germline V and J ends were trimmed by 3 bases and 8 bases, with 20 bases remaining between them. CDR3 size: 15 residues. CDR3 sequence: CASSWGGATYEGYTF. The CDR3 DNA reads TGTGCCAGCAGCTGGGGGGGGGCCACCTATGAAGGCTACACCTTC.

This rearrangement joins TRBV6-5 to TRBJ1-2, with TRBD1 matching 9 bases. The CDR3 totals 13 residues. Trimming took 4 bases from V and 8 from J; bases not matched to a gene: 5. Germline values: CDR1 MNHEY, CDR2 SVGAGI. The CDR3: CASSLTGGNGYTF. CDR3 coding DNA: TGTGCCAGCAGTTTGACAGGGGGGAACGGCTACACCTTC.

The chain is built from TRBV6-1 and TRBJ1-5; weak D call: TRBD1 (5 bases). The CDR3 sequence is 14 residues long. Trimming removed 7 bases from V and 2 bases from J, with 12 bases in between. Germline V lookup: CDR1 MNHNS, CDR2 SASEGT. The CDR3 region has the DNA TGTGCCAGCATGATTGAGACAGGCAATCAGCCCCAGCATTTT. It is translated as CASMIETGNQPQHF.

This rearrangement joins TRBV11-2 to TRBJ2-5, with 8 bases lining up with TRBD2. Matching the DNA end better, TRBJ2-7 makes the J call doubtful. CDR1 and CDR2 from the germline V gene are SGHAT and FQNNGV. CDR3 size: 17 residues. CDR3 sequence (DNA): TGTGCCAGCAGCTTAGATCAAACGCGGGGGACTAGATACGAGCAGTACTTC. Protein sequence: CASSLDQTRGTRYEQYF.

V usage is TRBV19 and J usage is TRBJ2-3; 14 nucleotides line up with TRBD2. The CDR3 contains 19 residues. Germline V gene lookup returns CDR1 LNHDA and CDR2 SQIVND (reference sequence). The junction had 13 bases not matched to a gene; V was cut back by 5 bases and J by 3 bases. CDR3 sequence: CASSSHRLAGGPLTDTQYF. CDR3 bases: TGTGCCAGTAGTTCTCACCGACTAGCGGGAGGGCCCCTTACAGATACGCAGTATTTT.

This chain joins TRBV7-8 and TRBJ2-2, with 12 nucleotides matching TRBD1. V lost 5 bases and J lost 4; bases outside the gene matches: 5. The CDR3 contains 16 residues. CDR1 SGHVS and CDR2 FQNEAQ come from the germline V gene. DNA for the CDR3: TGTGCCAGCAGCGAGGGACAGGGGGCGAGCACCGGGGAGCTGTTTTTT. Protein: CASSEGQGASTGELFF.

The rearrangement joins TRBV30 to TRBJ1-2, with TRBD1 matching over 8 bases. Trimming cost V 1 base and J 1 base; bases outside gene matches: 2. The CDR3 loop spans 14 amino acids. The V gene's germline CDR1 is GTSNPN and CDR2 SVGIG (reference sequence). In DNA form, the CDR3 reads TGTGCCTGGAGTGCGACAGGGGTTAACTATGGCTACACCTTC. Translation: CAWSATGVNYGYTF.

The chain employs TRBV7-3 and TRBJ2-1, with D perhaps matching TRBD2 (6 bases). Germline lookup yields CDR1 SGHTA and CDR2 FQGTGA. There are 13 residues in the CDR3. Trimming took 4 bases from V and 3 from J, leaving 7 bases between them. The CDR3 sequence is CASSSGSYNEQFF. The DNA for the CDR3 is TGTGCCAGCAGCTCCGGGAGCTACAATGAGCAGTTCTTC.

The CDR3: CASSGLDSKAFF. In DNA form, the CDR3 reads TGTGCCAGCAGCGGACTGGACAGCAAAGCTTTCTTT. V and J are TRBV5-6 and TRBJ1-1; D is perhaps TRBD1 (6 bases). The CDR3 is made up of 12 amino acids. From germline, CDR1 is SGHDT and CDR2 YYEEEE. Trimming took 4 bases from V and 9 from J, leaving 13 bases between them.

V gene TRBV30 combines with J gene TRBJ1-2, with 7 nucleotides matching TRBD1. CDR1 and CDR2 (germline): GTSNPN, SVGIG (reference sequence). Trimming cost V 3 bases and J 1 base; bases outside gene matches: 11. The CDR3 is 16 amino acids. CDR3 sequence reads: CAWRMRGQSFNYGYTF. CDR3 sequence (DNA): TGTGCCTGGAGAATGAGGGGACAGTCCTTTAACTATGGCTACACCTTC. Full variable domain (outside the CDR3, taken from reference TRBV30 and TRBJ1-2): SQTIHQWPATLVQPVGSPLSLECTVEGTSNPNLYWYRQAAGRGLQLLFYSVGIGQISSEVPQNLSASRPQDRQFILSSKKLLLSDSGFYLCAWRMRGQSFNYGYTFGSGTRLTVV.

The chain's CDR3 is CASSLAGGEDTQYF. Written as DNA, the CDR3 is TGTGCCAGCAGCTTAGCTGGCGGGGAAGATACGCAGTATTTT. This rearrangement joins TRBV11-3 to TRBJ2-3; a weak D match, TRBD2 (6 bases). Trimming stripped 1 base from V and 5 bases from J, with 10 bases between. Germline V CDR1 and CDR2: SGHNT, YENEEA. The length of the CDR3 is 14 residues.

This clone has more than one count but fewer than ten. The CDR3 spells CASTSRQASYEQYF. The CDR3 DNA reads as TGTGCCAGCACGTCCCGACAGGCCTCCTACGAGCAGTACTTC. The chain is built from TRBV6-5 and TRBJ2-7, with D tentatively TRBD1 (6 bases). The CDR3 loop spans 14 amino acids. V shed 7 bases and J shed 0 bases, with 13 bases lying between them. Germline CDR1 reads MNHEY; CDR2 reads SVGAGI.

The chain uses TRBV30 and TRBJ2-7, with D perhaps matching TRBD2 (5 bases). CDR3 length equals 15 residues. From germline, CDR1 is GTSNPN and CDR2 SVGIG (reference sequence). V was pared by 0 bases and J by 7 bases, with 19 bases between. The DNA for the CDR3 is TGTGCCTGGAGTGTAAACACGGGCAATGCGGGTGAGCAGTACTTC. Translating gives CAWSVNTGNAGEQYF.

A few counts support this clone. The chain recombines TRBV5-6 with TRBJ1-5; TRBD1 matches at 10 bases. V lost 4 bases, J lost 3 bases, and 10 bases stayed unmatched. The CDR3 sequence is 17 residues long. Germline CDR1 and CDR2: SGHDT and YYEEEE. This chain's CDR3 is CASSLRQGAKINQPQHF. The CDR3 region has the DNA TGTGCCAGCAGCCTAAGACAGGGGGCCAAGATCAATCAGCCCCAGCATTTT.

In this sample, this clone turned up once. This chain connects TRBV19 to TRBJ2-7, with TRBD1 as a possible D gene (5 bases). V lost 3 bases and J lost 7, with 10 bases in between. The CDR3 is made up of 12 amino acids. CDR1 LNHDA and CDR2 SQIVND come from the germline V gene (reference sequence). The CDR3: CASSMAGSEQYF. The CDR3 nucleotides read TGTGCCAGTAGTATGGCAGGGTCAGAGCAGTACTTC. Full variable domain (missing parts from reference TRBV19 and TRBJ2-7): DGGITQSPKYLFRKEGQNVTLSCEQNLNHDAMYWYRQDPGQGLRLIYYSQIVNDFQKGDIAEGYSVSREKKESFPLTVTSAQKNPTAFYLCASSMAGSEQYFGPGTRLTVT.

CDR3 residues: CASSSTTDTYGYTF. CDR3 sequence (DNA): TGTGCCAGCAGCTCAACGACAGATACCTATGGCTACACCTTC. The chain couples TRBV9 to TRBJ1-2; D is perhaps TRBD1 (5 bases). CDR3 length: 14 amino acids. Germline-derived CDR1 and CDR2 are SGDLS and YYNGEE. V lost 4 bases and J 4 bases, leaving 14 bases between the germline ends.

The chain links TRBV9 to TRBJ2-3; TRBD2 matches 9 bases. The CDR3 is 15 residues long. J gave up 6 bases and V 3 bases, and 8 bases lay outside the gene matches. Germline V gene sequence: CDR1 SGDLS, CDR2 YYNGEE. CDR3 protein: CASSAAGGPRDTQYF. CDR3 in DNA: TGTGCCAGCAGCGCCGCGGGGGGGCCAAGGGATACGCAGTATTTT. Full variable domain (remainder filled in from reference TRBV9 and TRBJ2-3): DSGVTQTPKHLITATGQRVTLRCSPRSGDLSVYWYQQSLDQGLQFLIQYYNGEERAKGNILERFSAQQFPDLHSELNLSSLELGDSALYFCASSAAGGPRDTQYFGPGTRLTVL.

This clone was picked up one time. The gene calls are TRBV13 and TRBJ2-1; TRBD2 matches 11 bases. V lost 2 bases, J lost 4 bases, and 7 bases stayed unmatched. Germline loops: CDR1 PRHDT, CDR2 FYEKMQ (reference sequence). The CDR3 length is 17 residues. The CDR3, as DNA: TGTGCCAGCAGCTTACTATACGGGACTAGCGGTTACAATGAGCAGTTCTTC. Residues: CASSLLYGTSGYNEQFF.

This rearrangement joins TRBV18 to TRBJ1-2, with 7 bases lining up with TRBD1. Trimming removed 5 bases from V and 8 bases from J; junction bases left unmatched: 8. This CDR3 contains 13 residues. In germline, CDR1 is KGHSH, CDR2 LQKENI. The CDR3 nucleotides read TGTGCCAGCTCATTTACAGGGGATGGAGGCTACACCTTC. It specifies CASSFTGDGGYTF.

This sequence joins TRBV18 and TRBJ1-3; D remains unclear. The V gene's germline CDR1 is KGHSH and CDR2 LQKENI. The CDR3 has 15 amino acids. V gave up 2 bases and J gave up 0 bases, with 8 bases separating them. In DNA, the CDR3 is TGTGCCAGCTCACCATCGGGAACCTCTGGAAACACCATATATTTT. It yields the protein CASSPSGTSGNTIYF.